The clone carrying this TCR beta chain appeared once. The CDR3 runs to 15 residues. J was trimmed by 7 bases and V by 10 bases; bases with no gene match: 12. Germline CDR1 is SGHVS and CDR2 is FQNEAQ. The sample belongs to a study of blood T cell repertoires in COVID-19. The wider study: T cells, B-cell-depleted T cells, or PBMCs provided the cDNA or gDNA that served as material.

Original handling: The authors estimated nucleated cell counts from reference gene primer amplification. The protocol was immunoSEQ multiplex PCR, while the TCRdb copy is restricted to in-frame clones and leaves out a portion. V, J and clone size reflect that table, while D and trimming were determined from the DNA. This table has tens of thousands of clones, 82% appearing once. The chain recombines TRBV7-8 with TRBJ2-2, with 10 bases aligning to TRBD1. The clonotype comes from a woman older than 75 with acute or convalescent COVID-19. Sequenced material: peripheral blood. The DNA of the CDR3 is TGTGCCACCTCCCTCCGGGACAGGGGAAACGGGGAGCTGTTTTTT. This gives the protein CATSLRDRGNGELFF.